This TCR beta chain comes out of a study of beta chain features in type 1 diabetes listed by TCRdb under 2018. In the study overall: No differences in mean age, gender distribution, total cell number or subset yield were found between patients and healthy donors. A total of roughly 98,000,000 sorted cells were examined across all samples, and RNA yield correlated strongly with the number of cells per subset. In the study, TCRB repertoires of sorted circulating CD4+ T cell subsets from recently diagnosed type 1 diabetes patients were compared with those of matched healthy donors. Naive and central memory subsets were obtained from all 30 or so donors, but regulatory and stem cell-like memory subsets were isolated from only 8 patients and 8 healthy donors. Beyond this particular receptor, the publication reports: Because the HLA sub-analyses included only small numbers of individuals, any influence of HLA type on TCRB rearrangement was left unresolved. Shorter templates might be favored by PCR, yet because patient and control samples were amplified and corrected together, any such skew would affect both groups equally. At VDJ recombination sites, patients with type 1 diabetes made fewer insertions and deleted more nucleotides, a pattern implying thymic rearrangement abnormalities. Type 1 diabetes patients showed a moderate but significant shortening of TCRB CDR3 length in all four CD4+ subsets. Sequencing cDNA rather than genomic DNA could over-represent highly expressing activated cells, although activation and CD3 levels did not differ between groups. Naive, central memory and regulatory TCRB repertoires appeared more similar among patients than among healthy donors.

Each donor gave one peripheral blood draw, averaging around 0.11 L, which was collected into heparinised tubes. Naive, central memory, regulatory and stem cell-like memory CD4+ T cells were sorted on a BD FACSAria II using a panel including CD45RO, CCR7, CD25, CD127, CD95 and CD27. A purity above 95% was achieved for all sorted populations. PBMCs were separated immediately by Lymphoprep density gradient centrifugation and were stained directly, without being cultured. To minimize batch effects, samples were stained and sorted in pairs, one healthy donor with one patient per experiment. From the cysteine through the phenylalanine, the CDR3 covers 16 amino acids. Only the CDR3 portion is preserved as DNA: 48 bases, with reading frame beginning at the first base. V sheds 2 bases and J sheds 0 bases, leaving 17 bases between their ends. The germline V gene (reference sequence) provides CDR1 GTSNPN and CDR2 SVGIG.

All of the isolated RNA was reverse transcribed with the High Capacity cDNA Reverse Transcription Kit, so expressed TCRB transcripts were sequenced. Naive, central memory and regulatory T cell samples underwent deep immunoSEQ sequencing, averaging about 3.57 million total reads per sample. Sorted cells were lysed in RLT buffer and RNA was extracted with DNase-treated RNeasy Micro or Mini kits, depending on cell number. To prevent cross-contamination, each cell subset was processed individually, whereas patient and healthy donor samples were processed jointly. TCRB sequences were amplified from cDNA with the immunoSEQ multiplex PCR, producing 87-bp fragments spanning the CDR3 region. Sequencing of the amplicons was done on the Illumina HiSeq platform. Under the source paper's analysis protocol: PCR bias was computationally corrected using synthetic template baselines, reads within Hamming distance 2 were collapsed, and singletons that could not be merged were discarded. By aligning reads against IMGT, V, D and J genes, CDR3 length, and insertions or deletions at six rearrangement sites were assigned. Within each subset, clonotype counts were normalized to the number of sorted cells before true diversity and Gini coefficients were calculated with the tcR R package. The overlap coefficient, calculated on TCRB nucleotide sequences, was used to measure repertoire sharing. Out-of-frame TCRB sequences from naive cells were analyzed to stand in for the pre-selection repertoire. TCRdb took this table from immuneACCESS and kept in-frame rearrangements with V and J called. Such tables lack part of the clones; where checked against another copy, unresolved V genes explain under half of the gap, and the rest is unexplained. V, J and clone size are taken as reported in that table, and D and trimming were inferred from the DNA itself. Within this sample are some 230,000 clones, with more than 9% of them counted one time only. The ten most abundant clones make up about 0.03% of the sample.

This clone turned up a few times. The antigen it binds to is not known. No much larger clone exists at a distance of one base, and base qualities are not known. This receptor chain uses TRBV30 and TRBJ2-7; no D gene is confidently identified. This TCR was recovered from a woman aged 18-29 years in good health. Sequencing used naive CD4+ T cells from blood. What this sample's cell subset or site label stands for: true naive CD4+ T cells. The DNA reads TGTGCCTGGAGTCCCCAACCGCCGAGGCTCTCCTACGAGCAGTACTTC. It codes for CAWSPQPPRLSYEQYF.